Each of the 21 T cell receptor beta chains below was sequenced from the same sample in a study of blood T cells in healthy people across ages. With a J-beta primer mix and a sample-barcoded 5' primer, a second PCR ran about 7 to 12 cycles. Via MiXCR, TCRdb re-called the 5' RACE reads, giving one row per CDR3 protein. This table holds about 570,000 distinct CDR3 sequences, 25% to 30% found once. Sequencing was carried out using blood. Receptor source: a woman aged 70 to 79 in good health.

In this sample, this clonotype turned up once. J is TRBJ1-6 and V is TRBV5-1; D not resolved. The CDR3 runs to 14 residues. Trimming removed 2 bases from V and 8 bases from J, with 11 bases in between. From germline, CDR1 is SGHRS and CDR2 YFSETQ. The CDR3 loop reads CASSLGLGDSPLHF. CDR3 in DNA: TGCGCCAGCAGCTTAGGACTCGGTGATTCACCCCTCCACTTT.

The chain carries TRBV18 and TRBJ1-2; the match to TRBD1 covers 9 bases. This CDR3 spans 14 amino acids. Losses at the gene ends were 4 bases for V and 4 bases for J; bases not matched to a gene: 4. The germline V gene encodes CDR1 KGHSH and CDR2 LQKENI. Here the CDR3 reads CASSLGTGRYGYTF. The CDR3 nucleotides are TGTGCCAGCTCACTTGGGACAGGGCGCTATGGCTACACCTTC.

The chain combines TRBV7-2 with TRBJ2-1; 9 bases are shared with TRBD2. Germline CDR1 is SGHTA and CDR2 is FQGNSA. This CDR3 is built from 15 residues. J lost 8 bases, V lost 5 bases, and 10 bases had no gene match. In DNA, the CDR3 is TGTGCCAGCAGCCTGGCTGCGGGGGGGCCTTATGAGCAGTTCTTC. Protein product: CASSLAAGGPYEQFF.

This clonotype has ten or more counts. This chain links TRBV6-5 with TRBJ1-4; D remains unclear. The CDR3 totals 14 residues. V was trimmed by 4 bases and J by 8 bases, leaving 14 bases between them. Germline values: CDR1 MNHEY, CDR2 SVGAGI. CDR3 region: CASSSAGVGEKLFF. CDR3 DNA sequence: TGTGCCAGCAGTTCAGCCGGGGTGGGAGAAAAACTGTTTTTT.

In its sample, this clonotype was seen a few times. This chain uses TRBV20-1 with TRBJ2-5; TRBD2 might be the D (5 bases). Germline lookup yields CDR1 DFQATT and CDR2 SNEGSKA (reference sequence). V was clipped by 0 bases and J by 3 bases, with 5 bases between them. The CDR3 runs 12 residues. CDR3 amino acids: CSAREGEETQYF. CDR3 bases: TGCAGTGCTAGAGAGGGAGAAGAGACCCAGTACTTC.

This chain connects TRBV7-2 to TRBJ2-5, with 7 bases identical to TRBD2. Looked up from germline, CDR1 is SGHTA and CDR2 is FQGNSA. Germline trimming cut 5 bases from V and 3 bases from J; bases unmatched to any gene: 6. The CDR3 extends over 14 amino acids. The CDR3 DNA follows: TGTGCCAGCAGCCCTTATGGGGGGGAAGAGACCCAGTACTTC. Translating it yields CASSPYGGEETQYF.

The J gene is TRBJ2-7, the V gene TRBV20-1; 10 bases are a match to TRBD1. J gave up 2 bases and V 3 bases, and 4 bases lay outside the gene matches. Germline values: CDR1 DFQATT, CDR2 SNEGSKA (reference sequence). This CDR3 region has 14 residues. The CDR3 bases are TGCAGTGCTAGTAAGGGACAGGGGACCTACGAGCAGTACTTC. Its translation is CSASKGQGTYEQYF.

The rearrangement joins TRBV5-1 to TRBJ2-2; maybe TRBD2 (6 bases). V lost 2 bases, J lost 1 base, and 9 bases lay in between. The germline V gene encodes CDR1 SGHRS and CDR2 YFSETQ. The CDR3 totals 15 residues. The CDR3 loop is CASSLPAGNTGELFF. In nucleotides, the CDR3 is TGCGCCAGCAGCTTACCAGCGGGGAACACCGGGGAGCTGTTTTTT. Together with reference TRBV5-1 and TRBJ2-2, the CDR3 gives the full variable domain: KAGVTQTPRYLIKTRGQQVTLSCSPISGHRSVSWYQQTPGQGLQFLFEYFSETQRNKGNFPGRFSGRQFSNSRSEMNVSTLELGDSALYLCASSLPAGNTGELFFGEGSRLTVL.

This chain joins TRBV5-1 and TRBJ2-2, with unresolved D. With 0 bases removed from V and 4 bases from J, the gap between germline ends came to 13 bases. CDR1 and CDR2 (germline): SGHRS, YFSETQ. CDR3 length: 16 amino acids. CDR3 protein: CASSLARTLPTGELFF. The CDR3 DNA follows: TGCGCCAGCAGCTTGGCCCGTACCCTTCCCACCGGGGAGCTGTTTTTT.

As DNA, the CDR3 is TGCAGTGCTTTCCGGGACAGGGATGAGACCCAGTACTTC. Its protein is CSAFRDRDETQYF. This chain connects TRBV20-1 to TRBJ2-5; 9 bases align to TRBD1. Trimming cost V 5 bases and J 5 bases; bases outside gene matches: 6. Germline assignment: CDR1 DFQATT and CDR2 SNEGSKA (reference sequence). CDR3 size: 13 residues.

The rearrangement uses TRBV20-1 and TRBJ1-2; 7 nucleotides line up with TRBD1. The CDR3 contains 14 residues. The ends lost 6 bases at V and 4 bases at J; junction bases unmatched: 11. Germline V lookup: CDR1 DFQATT, CDR2 SNEGSKA (reference sequence). As DNA, the CDR3 is TGCAGTGCGCATCGGACAGGATCCCTCTATGGCTACACCTTC. Amino acids: CSAHRTGSLYGYTF.

This clonotype was observed a few times. In nucleotides, the CDR3 is TGCAGTGCGAATACAGGGGGCTCGTATGGCTACACCTTC. Translated: CSANTGGSYGYTF. V and J are TRBV20-1 and TRBJ1-2, with TRBD1 matching 9 bases. V was pared by 6 bases and J by 5 bases, with 7 bases of the junction left unmatched. This CDR3 region has 13 residues. From germline, CDR1 is DFQATT and CDR2 SNEGSKA (reference sequence).

This clonotype has more than one count but fewer than ten. V and J are TRBV7-9 and TRBJ1-2, with D perhaps TRBD1 (5 bases). The V gene's germline CDR1 is SEHNR and CDR2 FQNEAQ (reference sequence). The CDR3 consists of 15 residues. The V end lost 5 bases, the J end lost 0 bases, and 13 bases lay between the germline ends. The DNA for the CDR3 is TGTGCCAGCAGCCCGGGGACCTACGCTAACTATGGCTACACCTTC. Translation: CASSPGTYANYGYTF.

V usage is TRBV4-3 and J usage is TRBJ2-3; D is unclear. Germline lookup yields CDR1 LGHNA and CDR2 YSLEER. V was cut by 0 bases and J by 6 bases, with 16 bases left in between. The CDR3 length is 16 residues. CDR3: CASSQEYAVQVDTQYF. The DNA of the CDR3 is TGCGCCAGCAGCCAAGAGTACGCGGTACAAGTGGATACGCAGTATTTT.

This clonotype was seen more than once but under ten times. V and J are TRBV3-1 and TRBJ1-3, with TRBD1 as a possible D gene (6 bases). V lost 4 bases and J lost 8, with 18 bases in between. Per germline, CDR1 LGHDT and CDR2 YNNKEL (reference sequence). There are 15 residues in the CDR3. The CDR3 sequence is CASSRASVEGDTIYF. CDR3 nucleotides: TGTGCCAGCAGCCGAGCGAGCGTGGAGGGGGACACCATATATTTT.

This chain uses TRBV5-4 with TRBJ2-5; 7 bases are shared with TRBD2. CDR1 SGHNT and CDR2 YYREEE come from the germline V gene (reference sequence). After removal of 3 bases from V and 5 bases from J, the junction contained 7 bases not matched to a gene. The CDR3 is made up of 14 amino acids. CDR3 DNA: TGTGCCAGCAGCTCGTCGGGGGGTTTGGAGACCCAGTACTTC. It specifies CASSSSGGLETQYF.

In its sample, this clonotype was seen a few times. The chain links TRBV7-3 to TRBJ1-2; tentatively, D is TRBD1 (5 bases). CDR1 SGHTA and CDR2 FQGTGA come from the germline V gene. Trimming left V 5 bases short and J 6 bases short, with 13 bases between. The CDR3 has 13 residues. In DNA form, the CDR3 reads TGTGCCAGCAGCCCTGGGGCGGAAGATGGCTACACCTTC. Its translation: CASSPGAEDGYTF. The variable domain in full, completed from reference TRBV7-3 and TRBJ1-2, reads GAGVSQTPSNKVTEKGKYVELRCDPISGHTALYWYRQSLGQGPEFLIYFQGTGAADDSGLPNDRFFAVRPEGSVSTLKIQRTERGDSAVYLCASSPGAEDGYTFGSGTRLTVV.

The chain links TRBV7-3 to TRBJ2-5, with 7 positions matching TRBD2. The J call may be incorrect, as the DNA end agrees better with TRBJ2-1. The germline CDR1 and CDR2 sequences are SGHTA and FQGTGA. This CDR3 region has 15 residues. CDR3 nucleotides: TGTGCCAGCAGCCAAATGGGGAGGGGATACAATGAGCAGTTCTTC. It translates to CASSQMGRGYNEQFF.

The chain employs TRBV14 and TRBJ2-4; 7 nucleotides line up with TRBD1. With 4 bases clipped from V and 0 bases from J, the junction kept 6 bases outside the gene matches. The CDR3 is 16 amino acids. CDR1 and CDR2 (germline): SGHDN, FVKESK. In DNA form, the CDR3 reads TGTGCCAGCAGCCCGCGACAGGGCCTAGCCAAAAACATTCAGTACTTC. Its protein is CASSPRQGLAKNIQYF.

This clonotype was observed a handful of times. This sequence joins TRBV29-1 and TRBJ2-1; TRBD2 agrees at 7 bases. CDR3 length equals 14 residues. Trimming removed 3 bases from V and 6 bases from J; junction bases left unmatched: 8. CDR1 is SQVTM, CDR2 ANQGSEA, per germline. The DNA for the CDR3 is TGCAGCGTTGAGAGACCAGGGAGGGCCAATGAGCAGTTCTTC. It yields the protein CSVERPGRANEQFF.

Many counts were recorded for this clonotype. The chain is built from TRBV28 and TRBJ1-6; TRBD1 might be the D (5 bases). Germline CDR1 MDHEN, CDR2 SYDVKM. The CDR3 is made up of 13 amino acids. Trimming left V 2 bases short and J 13 bases short, with 12 bases between. Here the CDR3 reads CASSLQGRDPLHF. CDR3 in DNA: TGTGCCAGCAGTTTACAGGGACGGGACCCCCTCCACTTT.